Shown below are 7 T cell receptor beta chains from a single sample sequenced in a study of T cell responses to AZD1222 COVID-19 vaccine. TCRdb's table, derived via immunoSEQ multiplex PCR, lists solely in-frame clones and lacks some. The sample has roughly 140,000 clones; around 91% are singletons. The specimen comprised peripheral blood, sampled on day 0 of AZD1222 vaccination. The source of these receptors is an adult in good health.

This chain connects TRBV6-5 to TRBJ2-7; possibly TRBD1 or TRBD2 for D (5 bases each). This CDR3 comprises 14 residues. Germline values: CDR1 MNHEY, CDR2 SVGAGI. The ends were cut back, 2 bases at V and 2 bases at J, with 10 bases in the middle. The CDR3 spells CASSYLGAPYEQYF. The CDR3 bases are TGTGCCAGCAGTTACCTCGGGGCTCCCTACGAGCAGTACTTC.

The CDR3 sequence is CASSYTLLTGFTEAFF. The CDR3 region has the DNA TGCGCCAGCAGCTACACCCTGCTGACAGGGTTCACTGAAGCTTTCTTT. This chain connects TRBV5-1 to TRBJ1-1; 7 nucleotides agree with TRBD1. The CDR3 covers 16 residues. With 3 bases clipped from V and 4 bases from J, the junction kept 12 bases outside the gene matches. The germline gives CDR1 SGHRS, CDR2 YFSETQ.

The genes are TRBV7-9 and TRBJ2-1; 12 bases fit TRBD1. Germline V gives CDR1 SEHNR, CDR2 FQNEAQ (reference sequence). The CDR3 contains 14 residues. V shed 4 bases, J shed 14 bases, and the junction held 9 bases outside the gene matches. The CDR3 DNA sequence: TGTGCCAGCAGCTCGCCTCGGGGACAGGGGGCTGAGTTCTTC. It specifies CASSSPRGQGAEFF.

The V and J genes are TRBV5-4 and TRBJ2-7; 8 bases are a match to TRBD2. The CDR3 covers 15 residues. Germline V lookup: CDR1 SGHNT, CDR2 YYREEE (reference sequence). J lost 2 bases, V lost 0 bases, and 4 bases had no gene match. CDR3 loop: CASSLGRGATYEQYF. CDR3 DNA sequence: TGTGCCAGCAGCTTGGGGCGGGGGGCCACCTACGAGCAGTACTTC.

This sequence joins TRBV28 and TRBJ2-3; TRBD2 matches 7 bases. The J segment lost 5 bases and the V segment lost 1 base, leaving 15 bases of the junction unmatched. The CDR3 totals 18 residues. Germline CDR1 reads MDHEN; CDR2 reads SYDVKM. Here the CDR3 reads CASSLSFWGGVSGDTQYF. The CDR3 region has the DNA TGTGCCAGCAGTTTATCTTTCTGGGGGGGGGTTTCGGGAGATACGCAGTATTTT.

This clone was observed a few times. The rearrangement joins TRBV4-1 to TRBJ1-5, with unresolved D. The V end lost 0 bases, the J end lost 1 base, and 7 bases lay between the germline ends. The CDR3 contains 15 residues. Germline assignment: CDR1 MGHRA and CDR2 YSYEKL. The CDR3 loop reads CASSQDSPSNQPQHF. The CDR3 coding sequence is TGCGCCAGCAGCCAAGATTCCCCCAGCAATCAGCCCCAGCATTTT.

This clone was detected only once. This chain uses TRBV19 with TRBJ2-7; 10 bases fit TRBD1. The V segment lost 5 bases and the J segment 3 bases; nucleotides outside the gene matches: 7. Germline V lookup: CDR1 LNHDA, CDR2 SQIVND (reference sequence). The CDR3 extends over 15 amino acids. The CDR3 spells CASSASGTGDYEQYF. CDR3 nucleotides: TGTGCCAGTAGTGCCTCGGGGACAGGGGACTACGAGCAGTACTTC.